The present TCR beta chain was sequenced within a study of beta chain features in type 1 diabetes. Comment on this clone: Its antigen is still unknown.

This CDR3 has 17 residues. Overall study results and limits: Shorter TCRB CDR3s, moderately but significantly so, marked every one of the four CD4+ subsets in Type 1 diabetes patients.

Isolated RNA was reverse transcribed in full, so expressed TCRB transcripts were sequenced. There were about 3.6 million reads on average in the naive, central memory and regulatory T cell samples. This table comes from immunoSEQ multiplex PCR, and its TCRdb copy is limited to in-frame clones, with some not included. The data contain a few hundred thousand clones, over 20% of them singletons. The chain uses TRBV21-1 and TRBJ2-1; the DNA was not compared with TRBD2, the D call given in the table. TRBV21-1 represents a pseudogene. This clonotype originated in a woman in her thirties or forties with type 1 diabetes. Sequencing input: naive CD4+ T cells from blood. CDR3 region: CASSKNPLAGGLWEQFF. DNA for the CDR3: TGTGCCAGCAGCAAAAACCCCCTAGCGGGAGGACTGTGGGAGCAGTTCTTC.